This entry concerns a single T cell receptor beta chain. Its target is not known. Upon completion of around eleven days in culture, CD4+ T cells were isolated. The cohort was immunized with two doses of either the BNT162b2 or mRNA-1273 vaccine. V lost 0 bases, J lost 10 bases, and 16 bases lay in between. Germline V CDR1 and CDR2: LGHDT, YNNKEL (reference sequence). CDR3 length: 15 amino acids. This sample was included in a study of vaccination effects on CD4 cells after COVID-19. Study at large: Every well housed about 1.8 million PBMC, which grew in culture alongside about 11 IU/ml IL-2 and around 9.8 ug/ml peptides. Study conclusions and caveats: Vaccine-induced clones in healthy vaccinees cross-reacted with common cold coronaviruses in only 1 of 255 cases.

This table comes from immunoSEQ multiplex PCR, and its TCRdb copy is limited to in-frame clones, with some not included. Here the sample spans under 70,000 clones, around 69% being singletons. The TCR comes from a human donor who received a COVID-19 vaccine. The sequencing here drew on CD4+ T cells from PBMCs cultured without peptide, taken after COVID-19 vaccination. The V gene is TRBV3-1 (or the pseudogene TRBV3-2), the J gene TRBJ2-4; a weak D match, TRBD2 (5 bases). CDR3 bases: TGTGCCAGCAGCCAAGAGGCGGAGGTGTCGGGTATTCAGTACTTC. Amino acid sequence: CASSQEAEVSGIQYF.